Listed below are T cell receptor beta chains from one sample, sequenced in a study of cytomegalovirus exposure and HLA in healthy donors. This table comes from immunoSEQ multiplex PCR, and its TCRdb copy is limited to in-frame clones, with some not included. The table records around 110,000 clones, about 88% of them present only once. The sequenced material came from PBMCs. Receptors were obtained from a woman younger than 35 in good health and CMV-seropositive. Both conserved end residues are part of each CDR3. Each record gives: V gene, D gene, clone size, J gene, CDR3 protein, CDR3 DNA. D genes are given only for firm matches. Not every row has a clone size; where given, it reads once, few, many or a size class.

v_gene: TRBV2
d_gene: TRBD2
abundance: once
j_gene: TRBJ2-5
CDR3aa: CASSRAGGQETQYF
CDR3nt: TGTGCCAGCAGTCGAGCGGGGGGGCAAGAGACCCAGTACTTC

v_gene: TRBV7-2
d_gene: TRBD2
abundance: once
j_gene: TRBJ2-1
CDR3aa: CASSFHGGGYTEQFF
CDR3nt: TGTGCCAGCAGCTTTCATGGGGGGGGGTACACTGAGCAGTTCTTC

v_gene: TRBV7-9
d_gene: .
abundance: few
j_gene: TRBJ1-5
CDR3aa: CASSRNRDQPQHF
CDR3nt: TGTGCCAGCAGCCGAAACAGGGATCAGCCCCAGCATTTT

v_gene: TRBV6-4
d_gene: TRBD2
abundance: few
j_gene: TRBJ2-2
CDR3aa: CASSPTAGHTGELFF
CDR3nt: TGTGCCAGCAGCCCGACAGCGGGACACACCGGGGAGCTGTTTTTT

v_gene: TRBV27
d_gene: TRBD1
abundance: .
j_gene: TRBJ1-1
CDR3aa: CASSLGGGEAFF
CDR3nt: TGTGCCAGCTCATTAGGGGGCGGTGAAGCTTTCTTT

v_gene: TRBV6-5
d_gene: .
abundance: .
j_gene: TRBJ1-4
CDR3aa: CASSPPGRGNEKLFF
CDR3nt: TGTGCCAGCAGCCCACCGGGCAGGGGAAATGAAAAACTGTTTTTT

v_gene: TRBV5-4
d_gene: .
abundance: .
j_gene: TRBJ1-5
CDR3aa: CASSLDTAQPQHF
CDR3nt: TGTGCCAGCAGCCTGGACACCGCTCAACCCCAGCATTTT

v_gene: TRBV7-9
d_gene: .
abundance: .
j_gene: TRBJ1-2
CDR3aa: CASSPRVGYGYTF
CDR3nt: TGTGCCAGCAGCCCCCGGGTGGGCTATGGCTACACCTTC

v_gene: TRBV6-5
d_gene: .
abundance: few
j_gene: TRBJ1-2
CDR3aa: CASRRGTHHGYTF
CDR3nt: TGTGCCAGCAGACGGGGGACGCACCATGGCTACACCTTC

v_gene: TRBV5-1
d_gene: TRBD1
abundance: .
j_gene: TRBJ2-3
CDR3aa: CASSLAGTGVSDTQYF
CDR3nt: TGCGCCAGCAGCTTGGCCGGGACAGGGGTGTCAGATACGCAGTATTTT

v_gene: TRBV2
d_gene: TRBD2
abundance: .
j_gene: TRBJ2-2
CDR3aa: CASSERGEGPGELFF
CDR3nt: TGTGCCAGCAGTGAACGTGGGGAGGGTCCCGGGGAGCTGTTTTTT

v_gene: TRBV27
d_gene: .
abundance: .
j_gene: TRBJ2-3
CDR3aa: CASSPFPSTDTQYF
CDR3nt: TGTGCCAGCAGCCCTTTCCCTAGCACAGATACGCAGTATTTT

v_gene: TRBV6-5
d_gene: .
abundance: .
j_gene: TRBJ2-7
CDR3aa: CASSSQGLNEQYF
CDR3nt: TGTGCCAGCAGTTCCCAGGGACTGAACGAGCAGTACTTC

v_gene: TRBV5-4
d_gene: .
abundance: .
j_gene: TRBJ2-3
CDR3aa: CASSLRPRDTQYF
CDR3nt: TGTGCCAGCAGCTTGCGTCCTAGGGATACGCAGTATTTT

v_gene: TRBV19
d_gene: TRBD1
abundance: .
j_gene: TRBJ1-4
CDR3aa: CASSTEGTAIGELFF
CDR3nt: TGTGCCAGTAGTACAGAGGGGACAGCAATCGGGGAACTGTTTTTT

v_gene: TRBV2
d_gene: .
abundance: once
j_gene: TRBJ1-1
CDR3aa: CASSEPADTEAFF
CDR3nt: TGTGCCAGCAGTGAGCCGGCGGACACTGAAGCTTTCTTT

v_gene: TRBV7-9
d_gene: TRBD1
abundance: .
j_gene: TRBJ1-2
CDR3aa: CASSYGDSSYGYTF
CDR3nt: TGTGCCAGCAGCTATGGGGACAGCTCCTATGGCTACACCTTC